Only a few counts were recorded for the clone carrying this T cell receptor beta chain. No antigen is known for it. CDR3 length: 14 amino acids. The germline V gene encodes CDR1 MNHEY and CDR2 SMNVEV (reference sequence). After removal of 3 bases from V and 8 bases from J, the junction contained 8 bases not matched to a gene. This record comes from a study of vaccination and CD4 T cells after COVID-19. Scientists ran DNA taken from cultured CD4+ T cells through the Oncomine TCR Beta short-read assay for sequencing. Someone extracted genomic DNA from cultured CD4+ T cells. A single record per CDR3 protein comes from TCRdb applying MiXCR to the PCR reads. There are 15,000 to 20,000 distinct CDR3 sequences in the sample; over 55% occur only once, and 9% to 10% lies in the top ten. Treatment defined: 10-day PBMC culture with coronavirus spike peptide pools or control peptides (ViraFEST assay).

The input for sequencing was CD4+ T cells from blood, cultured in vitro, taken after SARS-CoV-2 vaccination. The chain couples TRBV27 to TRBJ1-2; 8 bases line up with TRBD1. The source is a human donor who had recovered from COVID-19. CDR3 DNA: TGTGCCAGCAGTTTTTCTCAGGGGGCTCCGGGCTACACCTTC. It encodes CASSFSQGAPGYTF.